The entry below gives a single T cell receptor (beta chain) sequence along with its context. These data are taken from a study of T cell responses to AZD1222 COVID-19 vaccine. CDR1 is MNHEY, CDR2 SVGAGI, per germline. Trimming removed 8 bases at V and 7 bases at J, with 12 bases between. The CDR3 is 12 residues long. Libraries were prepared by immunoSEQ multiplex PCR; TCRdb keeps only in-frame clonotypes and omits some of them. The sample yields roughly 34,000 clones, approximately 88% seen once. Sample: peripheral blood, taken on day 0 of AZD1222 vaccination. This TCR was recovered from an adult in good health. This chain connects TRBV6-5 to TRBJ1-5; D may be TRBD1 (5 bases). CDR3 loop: CASFQGNQPQHF. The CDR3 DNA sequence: TGTGCCAGCTTTCAGGGAAACCAGCCCCAGCATTTT.